This T cell receptor (beta chain) was found in a study of beta chain features in type 1 diabetes. About the research overall: All of the samples together had roughly 110 million sorted cells examined. Study-wide results and caveats: Shorter TCRB CDR3s, moderately but significantly so, marked every one of the four CD4+ subsets in Type 1 diabetes patients. A greater similarity of naive, central memory and Treg TCRB repertoires was seen among patients than among healthy donors. TCRB rearrangement may or may not be influenced by HLA type; here this remained unresolved.

The study reverse transcribed the entire isolated RNA, so it sequenced expressed TCRB transcripts. TCRdb's table, derived via immunoSEQ multiplex PCR, lists solely in-frame clones and lacks some. The sample includes approximately 150,000 clones, around an eighth of them seen just once. Each of the sorted populations had a purity greater than 95%. As regards this clone: Its matching antigen is unknown.

Germline trimming cut 6 bases from V and 11 bases from J; bases unmatched to any gene: 17. Germline values: CDR1 SQVTM, CDR2 ANQGSEA. The CDR3 contains 14 residues. The source of this sequence is a man aged 18 to 29 with type 1 diabetes. The chain uses TRBV29-1 and TRBJ1-1; the match to TRBD1 covers 8 bases. The sequencing input was central memory CD4+ T cells from blood. CDR3: CSVDGFGTGTSAFF. The DNA of the CDR3 is TGCAGCGTCGACGGCTTTGGGACAGGTACATCGGCTTTCTTT. The whole variable domain, filled in from reference TRBV29-1 and TRBJ1-1, reads SAVISQKPSRDICQRGTSLTIQCQVDSQVTMMFWYRQQPGQSLTLIATANQGSEATYESGFVIDKFPISRPNLTFSTLTVSNMSPEDSSIYLCSVDGFGTGTSAFFGQGTRLTVV.